A single sample gave rise to the 13 T cell receptor beta chains below, sequenced in a study of T cells in Graves' hyperthyroidism and ophthalmopathy. It was RNA transcripts that yielded the amplified TCR beta CDR3 regions. Primed by the HTBI set, a first-round RT-PCR was run on the TCR CDR3. TCRdb re-derived calls from the multiplex PCR reads in MiXCR, one entry per CDR3 protein. Of some 420,000 distinct CDR3 sequences detected, roughly 15% appear once; the ten largest clones hold approximately 5.8%. Sequences were obtained from blood. The receptors stem from a young woman with Graves' hyperthyroidism.

The sample holds many counts of this clonotype. The chain recombines TRBV19 with TRBJ2-7; TRBD1 matches 7 bases. The ends lost 4 bases at V and 2 bases at J; junction bases unmatched: 2. This CDR3 contains 13 residues. Per the germline V gene, CDR1 is LNHDA and CDR2 is SQIVND (reference sequence). The CDR3 here is CASSTGQTYEQYF. For the CDR3, the DNA is TGTGCCAGTAGTACGGGACAGACCTACGAGCAGTACTTC.

The CDR3 reads CSARDFRGRNEQFF. CDR3 DNA sequence: TGCAGTGCTAGAGATTTTAGGGGGAGGAATGAGCAGTTCTTC. V usage is TRBV20-1 and J usage is TRBJ2-1, with D perhaps being TRBD1 or TRBD2 (6 bases each). Germline-derived CDR1 and CDR2 are DFQATT and SNEGSKA (reference sequence). Trimming took 0 bases from V and 7 from J, leaving 13 bases between them. This CDR3 region has 14 residues.

The chain joins TRBV6-2 or TRBV6-3 to TRBJ2-3; TRBD1 is a possible D gene (6 bases). The V end lost 2 bases, the J end lost 1 base, and 13 bases lay between the germline ends. CDR1 is MNHEY and CDR2 is SVGEGT in the germline V gene. The CDR3 has 16 amino acids. The CDR3 region is CASSYGMTGRTDTQYF. The CDR3 DNA reads as TGTGCCAGCAGTTACGGTATGACAGGCCGCACAGATACGCAGTATTTT.

This clonotype showed up just a few times. This rearrangement joins TRBV28 to TRBJ1-3; D unresolved. The CDR3 contains 13 residues. Germline assignment: CDR1 MDHEN and CDR2 SYDVKM. The V and J ends lost 8 bases and 0 bases respectively, with 8 bases between them. CDR3 sequence: CASPTSSGNTIYF. CDR3 DNA: TGTGCCAGCCCTACAAGCTCTGGAAACACCATATATTTT.

This clonotype appeared a single time. A read error may be the cause here, since a much bigger clone is one base away. The J gene is TRBJ1-1, the V gene TRBV7-9; 8 bases agree with TRBD1. This CDR3 region has 14 residues. Germline values: CDR1 SEHNR, CDR2 FQNEAQ (reference sequence). The CDR3, as DNA: TGTGCCGGCAGCCGGACAGGGCGGGAGACTGAAGCTTTCTTT. This encodes CAGSRTGRETEAFF.

This clonotype was counted between two and nine times. The gene calls are TRBV28 and TRBJ1-1; D unresolved. Germline V lookup: CDR1 MDHEN, CDR2 SYDVKM. The CDR3 runs 11 residues. Trimming stripped 2 bases from V and 9 bases from J, with 7 bases between. The CDR3 DNA follows: TGTGCCAGCAGTTTAACCGGGAAAGCTTTCTTT. Amino acid sequence: CASSLTGKAFF.

This clonotype was recorded at least ten times. This chain links TRBV20-1 with TRBJ2-7; no clear D gene. CDR3 size: 13 residues. The germline gives CDR1 DFQATT, CDR2 SNEGSKA (reference sequence). The V end lost 3 bases, the J end lost 2 bases, and 11 bases lay between the germline ends. The CDR3 sequence is CSARLTATYEQYF. CDR3 DNA: TGCAGTGCTAGGCTCACCGCCACCTACGAGCAGTACTTC.

The chain joins TRBV28 to TRBJ2-7; D is ambiguous. In germline, CDR1 is MDHEN, CDR2 SYDVKM. Trimming took 2 bases from V and 4 from J, leaving 15 bases between them. CDR3 length equals 15 residues. The CDR3 sequence is CASSLADERPYEQYF. As DNA, the CDR3 is TGTGCCAGCAGTTTAGCGGATGAGAGGCCTTACGAGCAGTACTTC.

This clonotype was observed many times. This chain uses TRBV20-1 with TRBJ2-5, with D perhaps TRBD1 or TRBD2 (5 bases each). The V and J ends lost 6 bases and 5 bases respectively, with 16 bases between them. This CDR3 is 13 amino acids long. Germline V gene lookup returns CDR1 DFQATT and CDR2 SNEGSKA (reference sequence). This CDR3 reads CSANGPWGETQYF. The CDR3 nucleotides read TGCAGTGCCAACGGGCCCTGGGGGGAGACCCAGTACTTC.

Many counts were recorded for this clonotype. This may be a read error, as it is one base from a much larger clone. The V call is TRBV20-1, the J call TRBJ2-3; 11 bases match TRBD1. The CDR3 contains 11 residues. From germline, CDR1 is DFQATT and CDR2 SNEGSKA (reference sequence). The J segment lost 8 bases and the V segment lost 6 bases, leaving 1 base of the junction unmatched. The CDR3 protein is CSAGTGGTQYF. The DNA of the CDR3 is TGCAGTGCCGGGACAGGGGGTACGCAGTATTTT.

The chain joins TRBV20-1 to TRBJ2-3; D is possibly TRBD1 (5 bases). Germline CDR1 DFQATT, CDR2 SNEGSKA (reference sequence). Between the trimmed V and J ends, which lost 2 bases and 3 bases, there was a span of 15 bases. CDR3 size: 15 residues. In DNA form, the CDR3 reads TGCAGTGCTAGAAGGGCTCAGGGTCGAACAGATACGCAGTATTTT. Amino acids: CSARRAQGRTDTQYF.

In the case of this clonotype: A much larger clone sits a single nucleotide away, making a read error possible. The chain carries TRBV5-1 and TRBJ2-3, with 8 bases lining up with TRBD2. CDR3 length: 13 amino acids. In germline, CDR1 is SGHRS, CDR2 YFSETQ. Germline trimming cut 7 bases from V and 4 bases from J; bases unmatched to any gene: 5. In DNA, the CDR3 is TGCGCCAGCGGACGGGGGGGACCAGATACGCAGTATTTT. Amino acid sequence: CASGRGGPDTQYF.

This clonotype came up many times. The chain links TRBV28 to TRBJ1-5, with D possibly matching TRBD1 (6 bases). The germline V and J ends were trimmed by 11 bases and 3 bases, with 17 bases remaining between them. The CDR3 is 14 amino acids. Germline CDR1 and CDR2: MDHEN and SYDVKM. CDR3 DNA sequence: TGTGCCGGAGCGGAGCGGGGGCCCAATCAGCCCCAGCATTTT. Encoded protein: CAGAERGPNQPQHF.